This TCR beta chain was retrieved from a study of identical twins. Germline V CDR1 and CDR2: LNHNV, YYDKDF (reference sequence). The CDR3 loop spans 15 amino acids. Trimming removed 1 base from V and 4 bases from J, with 11 bases in between. TCRdb reanalysed the 5' RACE reads using MiXCR and keeps one entry per CDR3 protein. The sample comprises around 690,000 distinct CDR3 sequences, approximately 22% of which are singletons, and roughly 4.3% rests with the top ten. These data also formed part of another study, on T cells expressing NK-cell markers. This second report adds: Researchers got TCR beta repertoires out of sorted CD3+CD56+NKG2C+, CD3+CD56+NKG2C- and CD3+CD56-NKG2C+ T cells.

This chain joins TRBV15 and TRBJ2-1; perhaps TRBD2 as D (6 bases). What was sequenced was PBMCs. This TCR was sampled from a woman in her late teens or twenties in good health. The CDR3 region is CATSRVAGSYNEQFF. CDR3 DNA: TGTGCCACCAGCAGAGTTGCGGGAAGTTACAATGAGCAGTTCTTC.